Here is one TCR beta chain with its context. This record comes from a study of blood T cell repertoires in COVID-19. For the study at large: Some COVID-19 samples were acute and others convalescent; all came from the United States, Italy and Spain. The cDNA or gDNA used as material had been derived from T cells, B-cell-depleted T cells, or PBMCs.

In the authors' methods: Amplified reference gene primers provided the basis for estimating nucleated cell counts. Assay used: immunoSEQ multiplex PCR; TCRdb lists only in-frame clones, some missing. The DNA was the basis for D and trimming; V, J and clone size are from that table. The sample yields more than 200,000 clones, under 90% seen once. CDR3 length: 15 residues. CDR1 is SGHDN and CDR2 is FVKESK in the germline V gene. Trimming shortened V by 2 bases and J by 4 bases, and 14 bases separated the two germline ends. The sample comprised peripheral blood. The TCR originated in a woman in her thirties or forties with active or convalescent COVID-19. The chain combines TRBV14 with TRBJ2-5, with D possibly being TRBD1 (6 bases). CDR3 loop: CASSQNVGGGETQYF. The CDR3 nucleotides read TGTGCCAGCAGCCAAAATGTTGGGGGCGGAGAGACCCAGTACTTC.